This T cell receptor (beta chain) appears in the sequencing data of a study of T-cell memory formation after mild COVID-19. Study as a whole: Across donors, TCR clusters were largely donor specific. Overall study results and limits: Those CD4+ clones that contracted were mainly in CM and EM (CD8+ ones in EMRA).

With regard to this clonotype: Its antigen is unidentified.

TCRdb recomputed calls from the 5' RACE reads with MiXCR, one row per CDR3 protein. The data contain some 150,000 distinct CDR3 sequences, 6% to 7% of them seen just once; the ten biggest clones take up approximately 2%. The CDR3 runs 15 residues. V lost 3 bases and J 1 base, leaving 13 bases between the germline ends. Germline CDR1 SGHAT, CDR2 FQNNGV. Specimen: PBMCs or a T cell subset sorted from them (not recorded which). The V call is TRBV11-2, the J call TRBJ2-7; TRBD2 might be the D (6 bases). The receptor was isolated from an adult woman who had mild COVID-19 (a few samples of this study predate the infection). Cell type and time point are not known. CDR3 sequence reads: CASSFFLAESYEQYF. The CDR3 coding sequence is TGTGCCAGCAGCTTTTTTTTAGCGGAATCCTACGAGCAGTACTTC.